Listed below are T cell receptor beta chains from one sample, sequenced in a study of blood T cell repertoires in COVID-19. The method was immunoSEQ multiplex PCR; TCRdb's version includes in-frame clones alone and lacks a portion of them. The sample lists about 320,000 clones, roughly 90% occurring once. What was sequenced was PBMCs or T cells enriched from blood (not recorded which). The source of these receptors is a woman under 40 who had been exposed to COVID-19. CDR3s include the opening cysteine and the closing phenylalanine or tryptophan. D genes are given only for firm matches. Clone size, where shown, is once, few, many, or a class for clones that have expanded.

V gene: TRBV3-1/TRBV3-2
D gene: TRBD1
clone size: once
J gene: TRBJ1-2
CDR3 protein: CASSQVHRGLGYGYTF
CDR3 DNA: TGTGCCAGCAGCCAAGTCCACAGGGGGCTGGGCTATGGCTACACCTTC

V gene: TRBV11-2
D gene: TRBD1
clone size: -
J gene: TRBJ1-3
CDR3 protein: CASSLISSGQGMGGNTIYF
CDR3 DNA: TGTGCCAGCAGCTTAATCTCCTCAGGACAGGGGATGGGAGGAAACACCATATATTTT

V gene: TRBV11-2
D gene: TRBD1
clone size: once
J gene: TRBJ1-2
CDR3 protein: CASSIEGQGAYGYTF
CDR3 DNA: TGTGCCAGCAGCATAGAAGGACAGGGGGCGTATGGCTACACCTTC

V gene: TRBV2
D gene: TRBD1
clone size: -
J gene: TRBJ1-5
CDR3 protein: CASRFGTGVSNQPQHF
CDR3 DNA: TGTGCCAGCAGGTTCGGGACAGGAGTTAGCAATCAGCCCCAGCATTTT

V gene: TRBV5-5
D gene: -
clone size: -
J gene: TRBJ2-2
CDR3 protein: CASSFTGDNTGELFF
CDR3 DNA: TGTGCCAGCAGCTTCACGGGGGATAACACCGGGGAGCTGTTTTTT

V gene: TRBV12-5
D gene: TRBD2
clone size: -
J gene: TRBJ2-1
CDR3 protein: CASGLRTSGVYNEQFF
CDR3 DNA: TGTGCTAGTGGTTTGAGGACTAGCGGGGTTTACAATGAGCAGTTCTTC

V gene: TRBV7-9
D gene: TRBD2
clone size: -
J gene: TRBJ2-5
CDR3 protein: CASSLGGLAGKETQYF
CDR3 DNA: TGTGCCAGCAGCTTAGGTGGACTAGCGGGGAAAGAGACCCAGTACTTC

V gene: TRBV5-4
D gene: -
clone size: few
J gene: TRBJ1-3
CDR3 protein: CASSSNRDGNTIYF
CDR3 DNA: TGTGCCAGCAGCTCAAACAGGGACGGAAACACCATATATTTT

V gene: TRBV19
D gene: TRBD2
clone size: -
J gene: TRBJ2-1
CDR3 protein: CASSILAGGLGEQFF
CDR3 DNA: TGTGCCAGTAGTATTCTAGCGGGGGGGCTAGGCGAGCAGTTCTTC

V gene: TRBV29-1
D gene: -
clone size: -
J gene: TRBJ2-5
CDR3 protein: CSGYRDLQETQYF
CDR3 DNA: TGCAGCGGCTACCGGGACTTACAAGAGACCCAGTACTTC

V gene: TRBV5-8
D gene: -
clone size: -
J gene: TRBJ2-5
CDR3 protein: CASSGYRDQETQYF
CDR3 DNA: TGTGCCAGCAGTGGGTACAGGGACCAAGAGACCCAGTACTTC

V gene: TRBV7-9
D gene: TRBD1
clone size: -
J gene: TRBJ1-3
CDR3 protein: CASSLWGRGDSGNTIYF
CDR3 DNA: TGTGCCAGCAGCTTATGGGGCAGGGGGGACTCTGGAAACACCATATATTTT

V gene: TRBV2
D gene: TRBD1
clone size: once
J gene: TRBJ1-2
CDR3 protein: CASSPGQNYGYTF
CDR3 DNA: TGTGCCAGCAGTCCGGGACAGAACTATGGCTACACCTTC

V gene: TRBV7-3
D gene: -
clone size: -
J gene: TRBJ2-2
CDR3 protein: CASTLGTTHTGELFF
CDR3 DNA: TGTGCCAGCACCTTGGGGACAACCCACACCGGGGAGCTGTTTTTT

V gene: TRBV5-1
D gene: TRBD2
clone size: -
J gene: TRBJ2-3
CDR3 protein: CASSLGASGDADTQYF
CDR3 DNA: TGCGCCAGCAGCTTGGGGGCTAGCGGGGACGCAGATACGCAGTATTTT

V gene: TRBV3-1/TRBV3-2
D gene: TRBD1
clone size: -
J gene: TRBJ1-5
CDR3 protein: CASSRDRYQPQHF
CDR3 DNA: TGTGCCAGCAGCCGGGACAGATATCAGCCCCAGCATTTT

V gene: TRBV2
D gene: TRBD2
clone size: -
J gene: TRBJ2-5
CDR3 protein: CASSDTAGGGETQYF
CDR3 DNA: TGTGCCAGCAGTGATACCGCGGGGGGAGGGGAGACCCAGTACTTC

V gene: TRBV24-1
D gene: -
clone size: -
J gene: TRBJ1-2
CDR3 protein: CATSDARYRYTF
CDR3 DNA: TGTGCCACCAGTGATGCCCGGTACCGCTACACCTTC

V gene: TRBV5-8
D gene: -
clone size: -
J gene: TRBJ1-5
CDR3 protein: CASSFRSGNQPQHF
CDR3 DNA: TGTGCCAGCAGCTTTCGGTCGGGGAATCAGCCCCAGCATTTT

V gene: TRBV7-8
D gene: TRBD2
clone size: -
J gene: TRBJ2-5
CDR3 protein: CASSLGLAGGFQETQYF
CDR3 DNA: TGTGCCAGCAGCCTTGGACTAGCGGGGGGCTTCCAAGAGACCCAGTACTTC

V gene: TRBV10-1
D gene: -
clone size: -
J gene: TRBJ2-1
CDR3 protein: CASSEWREYEQFF
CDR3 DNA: TGCGCCAGCAGTGAATGGAGGGAGTATGAGCAGTTCTTC

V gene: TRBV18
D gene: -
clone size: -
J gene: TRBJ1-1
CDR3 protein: CASSPTGANMNTEAFF
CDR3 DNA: TGTGCCAGCTCACCAACAGGTGCCAACATGAACACTGAAGCTTTCTTT

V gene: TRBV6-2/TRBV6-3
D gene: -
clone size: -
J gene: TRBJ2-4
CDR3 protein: CASSRRGVGNIQYF
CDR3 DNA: TGTGCCAGCAGCCGGCGGGGCGTAGGAAACATTCAGTACTTC

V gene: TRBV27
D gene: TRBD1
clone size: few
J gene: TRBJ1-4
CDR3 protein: CASRGQGAYEKLFF
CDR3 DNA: TGTGCCAGCAGAGGACAGGGGGCGTATGAAAAACTGTTTTTT

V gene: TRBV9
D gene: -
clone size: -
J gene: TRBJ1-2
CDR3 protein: CASSVAAGSDYGYTF
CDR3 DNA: TGTGCCAGCAGCGTAGCGGCAGGGTCGGACTATGGCTACACCTTC

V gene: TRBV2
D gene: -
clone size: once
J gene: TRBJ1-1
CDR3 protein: CASSDQNLRGTEAFF
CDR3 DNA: TGTGCCAGCAGTGATCAGAATCTAAGGGGCACTGAAGCTTTCTTT

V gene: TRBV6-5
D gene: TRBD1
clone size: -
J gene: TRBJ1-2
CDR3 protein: CASRGQGGLSGYTF
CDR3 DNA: TGTGCCAGCAGGGGACAGGGTGGTCTCAGTGGCTACACCTTC

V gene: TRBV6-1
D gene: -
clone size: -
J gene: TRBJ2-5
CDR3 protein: CASSEIGAETQYF
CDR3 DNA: TGTGCCAGCAGTGAAATAGGGGCCGAGACCCAGTACTTC

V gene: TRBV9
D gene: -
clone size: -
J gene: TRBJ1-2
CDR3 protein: CASSVVPSYGYTF
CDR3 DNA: TGTGCCAGCAGCGTAGTTCCATCCTATGGCTACACCTTC

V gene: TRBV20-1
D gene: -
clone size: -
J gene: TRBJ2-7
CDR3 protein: CSARDPDEQYF
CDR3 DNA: TGCAGTGCTAGAGACCCGGACGAGCAGTACTTC

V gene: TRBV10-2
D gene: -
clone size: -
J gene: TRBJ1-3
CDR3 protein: CASALPGQVSGNTIYF
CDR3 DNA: TGCGCCAGCGCCTTACCCGGACAAGTCTCTGGAAACACCATATATTTT

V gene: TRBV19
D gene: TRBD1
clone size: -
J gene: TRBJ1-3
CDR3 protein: CASSTHGTAFNTIYF
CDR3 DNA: TGTGCCAGTAGTACCCACGGGACAGCCTTTAACACCATATATTTT

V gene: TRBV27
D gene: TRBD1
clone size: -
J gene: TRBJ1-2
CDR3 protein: CASSPRDRQGYTF
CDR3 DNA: TGTGCCAGCAGTCCCCGGGACAGGCAGGGCTACACCTTC

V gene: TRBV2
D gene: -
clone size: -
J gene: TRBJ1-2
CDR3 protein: CASRGTLVRGYTF
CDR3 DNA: TGTGCCAGCAGGGGCACCTTGGTCCGCGGCTACACCTTC

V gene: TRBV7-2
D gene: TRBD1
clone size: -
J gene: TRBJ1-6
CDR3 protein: CASSFAGGGTPLHF
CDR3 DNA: TGTGCCAGCAGCTTTGCAGGGGGCGGGACACCCCTCCACTTT

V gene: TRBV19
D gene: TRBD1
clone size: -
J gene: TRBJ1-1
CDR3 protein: CASTRGQGGTEAFF
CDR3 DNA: TGTGCCAGTACCAGGGGACAGGGTGGCACTGAAGCTTTCTTT

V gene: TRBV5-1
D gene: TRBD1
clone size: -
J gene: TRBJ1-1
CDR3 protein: CASTRDRWTSEAFF
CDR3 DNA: TGCGCCAGCACTCGGGACAGGTGGACTTCTGAAGCTTTCTTT

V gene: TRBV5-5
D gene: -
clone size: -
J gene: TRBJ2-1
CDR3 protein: CASSLWTEGYNEQFF
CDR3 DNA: TGTGCCAGCAGCTTGTGGACGGAGGGATACAATGAGCAGTTCTTC

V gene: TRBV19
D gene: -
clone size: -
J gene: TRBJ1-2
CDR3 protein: CASSTRDGPSLFYGYTF
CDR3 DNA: TGTGCCAGTAGTACGCGGGACGGACCCTCTTTATTCTATGGCTACACCTTC

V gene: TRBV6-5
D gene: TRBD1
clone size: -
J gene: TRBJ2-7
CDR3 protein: CASSYAYDRDYEQYF
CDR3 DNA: TGTGCCAGCAGTTACGCGTACGACAGGGACTACGAGCAGTACTTC

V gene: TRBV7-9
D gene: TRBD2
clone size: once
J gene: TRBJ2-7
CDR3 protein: CASSISGSSYEQYF
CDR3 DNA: TGTGCCAGCAGCATTAGCGGGTCTTCCTACGAGCAGTACTTC

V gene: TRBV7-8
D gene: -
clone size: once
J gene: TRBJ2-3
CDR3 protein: CASSLDSPDTQYF
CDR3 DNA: TGTGCCAGCAGCTTGGACAGTCCAGATACGCAGTATTTT

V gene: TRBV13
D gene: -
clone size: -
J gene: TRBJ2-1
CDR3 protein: CASSQGKPYNEQFF
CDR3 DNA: TGTGCCAGCAGCCAGGGCAAACCCTACAATGAGCAGTTCTTC

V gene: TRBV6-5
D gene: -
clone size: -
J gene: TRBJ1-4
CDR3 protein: CASSYSPQGREKLFF
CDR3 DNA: TGTGCCAGCAGTTACTCGCCGCAGGGTCGTGAAAAACTGTTTTTT

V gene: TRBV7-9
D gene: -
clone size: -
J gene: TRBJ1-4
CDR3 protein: CASSFTANEKLFF
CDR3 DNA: TGTGCCAGCAGCTTCACGGCTAATGAAAAACTGTTTTTT

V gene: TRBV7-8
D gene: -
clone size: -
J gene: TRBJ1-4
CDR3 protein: CASTRRRSGQRANEKLFF
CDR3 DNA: TGTGCCAGCACCCGAAGGAGGTCCGGTCAACGGGCTAATGAAAAACTGTTTTTT

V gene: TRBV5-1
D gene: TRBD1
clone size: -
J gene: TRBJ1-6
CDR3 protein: CASSRDRGYNSPLHF
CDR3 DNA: TGCGCCAGCAGTCGGGACAGGGGTTACAATTCACCCCTCCACTTT